What follows is one TCR beta chain and its context. Its antigen is still unknown. One base away there is no much larger clone; base qualities are not given. This sample stems from a study of shared T cell receptors in the human thymus listed by TCRdb under 2021. Regarding the complete study: The study investigated the way shared, self-reactive T-cell receptor alpha chains are produced in the human thymus.

CDR3 length: 17 amino acids, cysteine to phenylalanine. Solely the CDR3 DNA is kept, with 51 bases framed from the first base. V loses 4 bases at its end and J loses 6 bases; junction bases beyond the gene matches: 9. The CDR1 and CDR2 encoded by the germline V gene (reference sequence) are SEHNR and FQNEAQ. Libraries were prepared through the immunoSEQ multiplex PCR assay. TCRdb mirrors the immuneACCESS table, restricted to in-frame sequences. Some clones are absent from its copies; in checked studies, under half trace to an unresolved V gene, and the reason for the others is unknown. For this sample there are some 760,000 clones; approximately 85% appear just once. The ten top clones hold more than 0.008% of the sample. This sample was also put to use in a study of human thymus T cells. The second study reports: In Finland, the donors were immunologically healthy infants who were having open corrective cardiac surgery for congenital heart defects. Thymus tissue was collected as surgical resects that were removed during corrective cardiac surgery. V and J gene segment usage appeared biased in both thymic and peripheral blood repertoires. The related research reported highly overlapping thymic TCR repertoires among unrelated individuals. The study described the TCR alpha and beta repertoires in under 10 infant thymus samples and four matching peripheral blood samples. The infant donors were roughly 7 to 250 days old, and the cohort included several males and two females. After being mechanically released from the tissue, thymocytes were kept at -70 degrees C in pellets of about 9-32 million cells. A QIAsymphony instrument was used to extract genomic DNA from the frozen cell pellets. TCRB and TCRAD loci were amplified from a standardized quantity of quality-controlled genomic DNA using the immunoSEQ multiplex PCR assay. The amplicons covered the V(D)J region and were long enough to include the CDR3 and to identify the V and J genes. Through the commercial immunoSEQ service, the amplicons were sequenced on an Illumina platform. Corrections for primer bias and sequencing errors followed previously described methods, while TCRAD and TCRB definitions were based on the IMGT database. immunoSEQ Analyzer 3.0 and VDJTools were used for repertoire analysis, which covered basic statistics, V/J segment usage, diversity estimates, rarefaction and pairwise overlap. Chao1, ChaoE, Efron-Thisted, Shannon and inverse Simpson indices were used to estimate diversity, which was also estimated on datasets down-sampled to the smallest sample. Repertoire overlap was determined by strict matching of CDR3 nucleotide sequence, V gene and J gene, and Jaccard-based multidimensional scaling clustering was applied. On average, thymus samples gave roughly 740,000 unique TCRB clonotypes, whereas blood samples gave about 84,000.

Sample: thymocytes. The TCR was taken from a girl less than two years old with a congenital heart defect. Donor details come from another sample of the same person, matched by shared clones. This chain is built from TRBV7-9 and TRBJ2-2, with TRBD2 matching 12 junction bases. The CDR3 reads CASSSDLTSGGAGELFF. The nucleotides are TGTGCCAGCAGCTCAGATCTGACTAGCGGGGGCGCCGGGGAGCTGTTTTTT.